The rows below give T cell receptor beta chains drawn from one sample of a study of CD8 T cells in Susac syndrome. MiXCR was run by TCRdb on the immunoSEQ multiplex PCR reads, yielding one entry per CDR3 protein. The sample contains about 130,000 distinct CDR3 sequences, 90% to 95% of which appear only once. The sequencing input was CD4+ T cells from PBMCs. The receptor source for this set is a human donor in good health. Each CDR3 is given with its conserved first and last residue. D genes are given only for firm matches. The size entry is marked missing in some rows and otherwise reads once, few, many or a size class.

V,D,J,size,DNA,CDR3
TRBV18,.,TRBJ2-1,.,TGTGCCAGCTCACCAACGGTAGCCGAAGGACCGGGTGAGCAGTTCTTC,CASSPTVAEGPGEQFF
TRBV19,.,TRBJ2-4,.,TGTGCCAGTAGTATGGGCGGAAGGCTCGACATTCAGTACTTC,CASSMGGRLDIQYF
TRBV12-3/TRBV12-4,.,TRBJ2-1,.,TGTGCCAGCAGTTTGTCACCTACTCCCCCCAATGAGCAGTTCTTC,CASSLSPTPPNEQFF
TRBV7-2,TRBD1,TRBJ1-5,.,TGTGCCAGCAGCCAGGACAGGTCGCTTCAGCCCCAGCATTTT,CASSQDRSLQPQHF
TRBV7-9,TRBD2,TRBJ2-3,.,TGTGCCAGCAGGTCTGGGAGGGGTCGAAGTACAGATACGCAGTATTTT,CASRSGRGRSTDTQYF
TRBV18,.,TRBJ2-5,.,TGTGCCAGCTCACCGCGGACATTTCAAGAGACCCAGTACTTC,CASSPRTFQETQYF
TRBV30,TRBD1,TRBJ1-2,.,TGTGCCTGGAGCGGGACAGCTTATGGCTACACCTTC,CAWSGTAYGYTF
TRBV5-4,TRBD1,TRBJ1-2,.,TGTGCCAGCAGCTCAAACAGGGGTGAAGGCTACACCTTC,CASSSNRGEGYTF
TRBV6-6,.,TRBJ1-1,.,TGTGCCAGCGGGGGGTCCACTGAAGCTTTCTTT,CASGGSTEAFF
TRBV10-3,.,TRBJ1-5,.,TGTGCCACACGCGCCCAAGGGATTAGCAATCAGCCCCAGCATTTT,CATRAQGISNQPQHF
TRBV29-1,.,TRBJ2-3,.,TGCAGCGTTGCTGGCCGCCCCACTAGCACAGATACGCAGTATTTT,CSVAGRPTSTDTQYF
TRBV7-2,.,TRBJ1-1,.,TGTGCCAGCAGCTCGTCGGCGGGGAACACTGAAGCTTTCTTT,CASSSSAGNTEAFF
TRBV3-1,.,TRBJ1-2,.,TGTGCCAGCAGCCAAGACGGGGGGAGTCACGGCTACACCTTC,CASSQDGGSHGYTF
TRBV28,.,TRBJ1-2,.,TGTGCCAGCAGTTTTCGGGACCGGGGCTACACCTTC,CASSFRDRGYTF
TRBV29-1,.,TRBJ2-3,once,TGCAGCGTTGTTCTAGATACGCAGTATTTT,CSVVLDTQYF
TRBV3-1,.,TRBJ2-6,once,TGTGCCAGCAGCCAAGATTGGCTCTCTGGGGCCAACGTCCTGACTTTC,CASSQDWLSGANVLTF
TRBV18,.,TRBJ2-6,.,TGTGCCAGCTCGCCCCCTGGGGCCGCCAGCTCTGGGGCCAACGTCCTGACTTTC,CASSPPGAASSGANVLTF
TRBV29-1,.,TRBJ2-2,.,TGCAGCGTTAGGGGGGACTCCAACACCGGGGAGCTGTTTTTT,CSVRGDSNTGELFF
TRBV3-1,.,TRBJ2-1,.,TGTGCCAGCAGCCAGGGGGCTGAGCAGTTCTTC,CASSQGAEQFF
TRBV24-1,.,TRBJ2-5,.,TGTGCCACCAGTGCCAATTTTGCAAGCGAAGAGACCCAGTACTTC,CATSANFASEETQYF
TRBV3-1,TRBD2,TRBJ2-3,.,TGTGCCAGCAGCCAAGATATCATAGCGGGAGCCCCAGATACGCAGTATTTT,CASSQDIIAGAPDTQYF
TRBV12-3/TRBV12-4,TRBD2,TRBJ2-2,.,TGTGCCAGCAGTCCCCGAGGGGTAGCGGGAGCATCCGGGGAGCTGTTTTTT,CASSPRGVAGASGELFF
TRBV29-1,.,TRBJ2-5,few,TGCAGCGTGCGGGGGACAGCCCAAGAGACCCAGTACTTC,CSVRGTAQETQYF
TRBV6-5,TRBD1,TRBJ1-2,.,TGTGCCAGCAGTTATTCCGGGACAGGGTATGGATATGGCTACACCTTC,CASSYSGTGYGYGYTF
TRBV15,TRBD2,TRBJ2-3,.,TGTGCCACCAGCAGAGATCAGTCTAGCGGGAGAATCGCAGATACGCAGTATTTT,CATSRDQSSGRIADTQYF
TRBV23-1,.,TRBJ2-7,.,TGCGCCAGCACTCGAACAACATACGAGCAGTACTTC,CASTRTTYEQYF
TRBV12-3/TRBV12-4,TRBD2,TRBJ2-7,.,TGTGCCAGCAGTTTAGGGACTAGCGGGAGCGAGCAGTACTTC,CASSLGTSGSEQYF
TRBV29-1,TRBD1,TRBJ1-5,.,TGCAGCTTTTACCGGGACAGTAAAAATCAGCCCCAGCATTTT,CSFYRDSKNQPQHF
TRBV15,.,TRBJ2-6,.,TGTGCCACCAGCAGAGGGTCAGGGGCGACCGGGGCCAACGTCCTGACTTTC,CATSRGSGATGANVLTF
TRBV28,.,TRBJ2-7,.,TGTGCCCGCGGGGCCTACGAGCAGTACTTC,CARGAYEQYF
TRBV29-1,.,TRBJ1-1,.,TGCAGCGTTACTGAGAGGGGTGCGGCCACTGAAGCTTTCTTT,CSVTERGAATEAFF
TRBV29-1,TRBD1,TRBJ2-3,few,TGCAGCGTTGAGCAGGGGGCAGATACGCAGTATTTT,CSVEQGADTQYF
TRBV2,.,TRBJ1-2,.,TGTGCCAGCAAGGGGTACAGCGAAAACTATGGCTACACCTTC,CASKGYSENYGYTF
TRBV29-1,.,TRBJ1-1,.,TGCAGCGCTAAAAGGGACATGGAGAACACTGAAGCTTTCTTT,CSAKRDMENTEAFF
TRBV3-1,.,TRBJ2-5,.,TGTGCCAGCAGCCATTTAGGGGGAGCGAGGGCCTCCGGGGGGGAGACCCAGTACTTC,CASSHLGGARASGGETQYF
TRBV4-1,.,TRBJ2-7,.,TGCGCCAGCAGCCAAACCCCCCAAGGGCCCTACGAGCAGTACTTC,CASSQTPQGPYEQYF
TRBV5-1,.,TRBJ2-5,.,TGCGCCAGCAGCTTGGGCCGGGGCCCCCTATCGAGAGAGACCCAGTACTTC,CASSLGRGPLSRETQYF
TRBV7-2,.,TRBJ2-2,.,TGTGCCAGCAGCTTATTCCGGAACACCGGGGAGCTGTTTTTT,CASSLFRNTGELFF
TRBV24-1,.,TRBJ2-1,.,TGTGCCACCAGTGATTTGCTGACGGGTGAGCAGTTCTTC,CATSDLLTGEQFF
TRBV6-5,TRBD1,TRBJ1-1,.,TGTGCCAGCAAGGACAGGAACGATGAAGCTTTCTTT,CASKDRNDEAFF
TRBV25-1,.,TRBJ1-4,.,TGTGCCAGCAGTCAAGGAGGGACACCCAAACTGTTTTTT,CASSQGGTPKLFF
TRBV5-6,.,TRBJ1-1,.,TGTGCCAGCAGCTTAAACGGCCATGAAGCTTTCTTT,CASSLNGHEAFF
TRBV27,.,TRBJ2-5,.,TGTGCCAGCAGTTTAATAGAGACCCAGTACTTC,CASSLIETQYF
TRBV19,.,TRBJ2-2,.,TGTGCCACAAGAAGGGGGAGAAGGAACGGGGAGCTGTTTTTT,CATRRGRRNGELFF
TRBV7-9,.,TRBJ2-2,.,TGTGCCAGCAGCTTAGTCTCTACCGGGGAGCTGTTTTTT,CASSLVSTGELFF
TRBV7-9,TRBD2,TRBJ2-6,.,TGTGCCAGCAGCTTAGGACTAGCGGGAGGAGCTGGGGCCAACGTCCTGACTTTC,CASSLGLAGGAGANVLTF
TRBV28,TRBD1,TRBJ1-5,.,TGTGCCAGCAGACTCAGGGGGTATAGCAATCAGCCCCAGCATTTT,CASRLRGYSNQPQHF
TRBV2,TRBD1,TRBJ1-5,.,TGTGCCAGCAGCCAGGGACAGTACAATCAGCCCCAGCATTTT,CASSQGQYNQPQHF
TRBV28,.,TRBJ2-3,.,TGTGCCTCCCGGGACAGCACAGATACGCAGTATTTT,CASRDSTDTQYF
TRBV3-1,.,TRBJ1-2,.,TGTGCCAGCAGCCTATCCTGGGAAGGCCGCTATGGCTACACCTTC,CASSLSWEGRYGYTF
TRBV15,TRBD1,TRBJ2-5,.,TGTGCCACCAGCAGAGATCGGACAGGAACGGAGACCCAGTACTTC,CATSRDRTGTETQYF
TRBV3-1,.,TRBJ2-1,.,TGTGCCAGCAGCCCCAGCGGAACCGGCGGTGAGCAGTTCTTC,CASSPSGTGGEQFF
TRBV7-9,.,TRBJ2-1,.,TGTGCCAGCAGCTTAGGTTTACTAGTCGGGGCCAATGAGCAGTTCTTC,CASSLGLLVGANEQFF
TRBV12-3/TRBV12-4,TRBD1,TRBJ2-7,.,TGTGCCAGCAGTTTTTTGCCGGGACAGGGAGGCGAGCAGTACTTC,CASSFLPGQGGEQYF
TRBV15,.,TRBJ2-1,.,TGTGCCACCAGCAGAGGACAGGGACTCTACAATGAGCAGTTCTTC,CATSRGQGLYNEQFF